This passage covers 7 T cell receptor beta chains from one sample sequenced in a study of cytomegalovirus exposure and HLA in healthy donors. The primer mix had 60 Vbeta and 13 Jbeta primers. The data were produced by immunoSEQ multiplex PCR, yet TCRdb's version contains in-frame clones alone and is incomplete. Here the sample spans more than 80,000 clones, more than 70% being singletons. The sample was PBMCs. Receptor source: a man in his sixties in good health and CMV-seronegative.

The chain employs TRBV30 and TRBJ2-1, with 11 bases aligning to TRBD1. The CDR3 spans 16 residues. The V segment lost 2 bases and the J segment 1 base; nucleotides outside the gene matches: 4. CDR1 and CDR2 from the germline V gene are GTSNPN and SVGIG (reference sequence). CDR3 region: CAWSHGTGGSYNEQFF. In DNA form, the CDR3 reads TGTGCCTGGAGTCACGGGACAGGGGGATCCTACAATGAGCAGTTCTTC.

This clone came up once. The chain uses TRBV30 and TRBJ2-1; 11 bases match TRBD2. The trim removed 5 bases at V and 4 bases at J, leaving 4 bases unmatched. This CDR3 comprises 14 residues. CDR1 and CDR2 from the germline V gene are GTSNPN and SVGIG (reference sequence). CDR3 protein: CAWQLAGAYNEQFF. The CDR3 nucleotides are TGTGCCTGGCAACTAGCGGGGGCATACAATGAGCAGTTCTTC.

CDR3 sequence: CASSLGEAGLYGYTF. CDR3 DNA sequence: TGCGCCAGCAGCTTGGGGGAGGCCGGCCTCTATGGCTACACCTTC. The genes are TRBV5-1 and TRBJ1-2; no clear D gene. Trimming pared 0 bases from V and 4 bases from J, leaving 13 bases between. The CDR3 is 15 residues long. Germline V gene lookup returns CDR1 SGHRS and CDR2 YFSETQ.

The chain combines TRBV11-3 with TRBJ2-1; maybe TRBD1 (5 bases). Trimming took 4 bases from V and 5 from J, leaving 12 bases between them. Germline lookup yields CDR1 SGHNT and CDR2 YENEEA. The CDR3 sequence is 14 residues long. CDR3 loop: CASSSPPRDNEQFF. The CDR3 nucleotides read TGTGCCAGCAGCTCGCCTCCCAGGGACAATGAGCAGTTCTTC.

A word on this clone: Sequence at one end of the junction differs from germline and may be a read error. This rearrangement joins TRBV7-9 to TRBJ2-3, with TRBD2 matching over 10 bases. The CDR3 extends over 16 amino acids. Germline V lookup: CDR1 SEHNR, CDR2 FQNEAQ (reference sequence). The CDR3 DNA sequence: TGTTCCAGCAGACCATCCCTAGCGGGGGTGACAGATACGCAGTATTTT. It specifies CSSRPSLAGVTDTQYF.

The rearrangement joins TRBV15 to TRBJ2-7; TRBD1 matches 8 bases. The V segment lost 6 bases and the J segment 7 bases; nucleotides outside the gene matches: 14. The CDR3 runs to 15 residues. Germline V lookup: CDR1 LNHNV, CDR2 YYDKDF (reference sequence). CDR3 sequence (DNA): TGTGCCACCAGTCCCGACAGGGGCGATCCCTTGGAGCAGTACTTC. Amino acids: CATSPDRGDPLEQYF.

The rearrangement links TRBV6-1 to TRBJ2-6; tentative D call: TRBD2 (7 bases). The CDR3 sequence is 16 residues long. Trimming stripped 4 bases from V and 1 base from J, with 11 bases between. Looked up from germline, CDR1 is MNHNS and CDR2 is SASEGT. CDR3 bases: TGTGCCAGCAGTGTAGGGGGGGGATCTGGGGCCAACGTCCTGACTTTC. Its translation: CASSVGGGSGANVLTF.